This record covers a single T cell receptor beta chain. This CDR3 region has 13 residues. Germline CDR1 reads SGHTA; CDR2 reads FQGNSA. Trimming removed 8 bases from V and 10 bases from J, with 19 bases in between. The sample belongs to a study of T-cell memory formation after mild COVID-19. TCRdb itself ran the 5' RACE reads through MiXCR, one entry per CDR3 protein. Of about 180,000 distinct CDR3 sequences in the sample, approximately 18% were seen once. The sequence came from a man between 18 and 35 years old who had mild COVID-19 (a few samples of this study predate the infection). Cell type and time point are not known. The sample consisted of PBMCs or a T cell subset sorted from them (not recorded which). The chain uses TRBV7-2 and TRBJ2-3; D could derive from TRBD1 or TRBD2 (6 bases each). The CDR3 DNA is TGTGCCAGCTCACAGGGCGGGAATCGTGCGCAGTATTTT. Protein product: CASSQGGNRAQYF.